The source of this TCR beta chain is a study of neurological immune-mediated disorders. V trimming: 3 bases; J trimming: 0 bases; junction bases outside the gene matches: 6. CDR3 length equals 17 residues. The V gene's germline CDR1 is LGHDT and CDR2 YNNKEL (reference sequence). MiXCR, applied by TCRdb to the 5' RACE reads, yields one record per CDR3 protein. The sample consists of some 60,000 distinct CDR3 sequences, about 10% of them appearing once. This clonotype occurred many times. Time point described: longitudinal time-point 1 (baseline). This sequence originates from a male donor with HTLV-1-associated myelopathy (HAM/TSP). The chain employs TRBV3-1 and TRBJ2-7; 12 bases line up with TRBD2. Specimen: PBMCs. This CDR3 reads CASSHLTSGGRSYEQYF. The DNA for the CDR3 is TGTGCCAGCAGCCATTTGACTAGCGGGGGACGCTCCTACGAGCAGTACTTC.